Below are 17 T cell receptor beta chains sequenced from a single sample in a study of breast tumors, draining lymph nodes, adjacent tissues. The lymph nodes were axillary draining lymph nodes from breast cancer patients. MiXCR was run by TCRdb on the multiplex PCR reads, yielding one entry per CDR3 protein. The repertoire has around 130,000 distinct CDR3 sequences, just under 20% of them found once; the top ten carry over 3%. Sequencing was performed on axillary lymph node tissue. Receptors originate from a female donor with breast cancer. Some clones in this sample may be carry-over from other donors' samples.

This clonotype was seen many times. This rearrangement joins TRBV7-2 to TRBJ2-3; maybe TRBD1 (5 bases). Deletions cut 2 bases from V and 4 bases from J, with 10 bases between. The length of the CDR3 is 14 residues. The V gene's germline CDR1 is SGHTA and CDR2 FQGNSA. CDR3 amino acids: CASSLSGYADTQYF. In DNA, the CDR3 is TGTGCCAGCAGCTTATCAGGGTACGCAGATACGCAGTATTTT.

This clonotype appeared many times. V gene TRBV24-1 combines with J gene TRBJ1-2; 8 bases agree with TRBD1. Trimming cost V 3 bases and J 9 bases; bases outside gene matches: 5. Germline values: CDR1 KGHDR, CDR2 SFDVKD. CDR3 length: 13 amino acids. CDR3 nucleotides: TGTGCCACCAGTGATCTCGACAGGGGCAGCTACACCTTC. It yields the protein CATSDLDRGSYTF.

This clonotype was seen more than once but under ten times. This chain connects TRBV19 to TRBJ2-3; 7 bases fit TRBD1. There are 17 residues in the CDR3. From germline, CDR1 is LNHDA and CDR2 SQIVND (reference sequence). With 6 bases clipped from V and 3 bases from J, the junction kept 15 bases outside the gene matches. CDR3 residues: CASRGDNRDSRTDTQYF. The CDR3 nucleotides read TGTGCCAGTAGGGGCGACAACCGGGACAGTCGGACAGATACGCAGTATTTT.

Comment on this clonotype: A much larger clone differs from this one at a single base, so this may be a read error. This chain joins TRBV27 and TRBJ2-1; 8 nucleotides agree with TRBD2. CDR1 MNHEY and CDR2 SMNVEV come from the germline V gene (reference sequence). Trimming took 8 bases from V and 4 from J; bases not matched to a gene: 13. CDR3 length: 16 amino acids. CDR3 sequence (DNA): TGTGCCAGCGGTTCCCGGATGATAGCGGGGTACAATGAGCAGTTCTTC. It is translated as CASGSRMIAGYNEQFF.

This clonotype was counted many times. The CDR3 sequence is CASSLGRGSEKLFF. Written as DNA, the CDR3 is TGCGCCAGCAGCTTGGGGCGTGGATCTGAAAAACTGTTTTTT. This chain joins TRBV5-1 and TRBJ1-4, with unresolved D. V lost 0 bases, J lost 7 bases, and 10 bases lay in between. CDR3 length equals 14 residues. The germline gives CDR1 SGHRS, CDR2 YFSETQ.

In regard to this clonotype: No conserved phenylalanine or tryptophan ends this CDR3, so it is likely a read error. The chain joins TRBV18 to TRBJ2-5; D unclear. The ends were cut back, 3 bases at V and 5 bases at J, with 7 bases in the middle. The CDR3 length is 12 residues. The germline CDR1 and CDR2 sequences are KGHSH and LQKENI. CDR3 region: CASSPRLETQYL. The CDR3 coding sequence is TGTGCCAGCTCACCGAGGCTGGAGACCCAGTACCTC.

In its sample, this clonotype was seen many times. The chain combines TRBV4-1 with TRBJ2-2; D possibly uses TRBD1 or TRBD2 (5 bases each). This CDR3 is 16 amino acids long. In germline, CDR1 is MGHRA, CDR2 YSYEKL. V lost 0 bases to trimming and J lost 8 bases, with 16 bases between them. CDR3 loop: CASSQEGTPPRGELFF. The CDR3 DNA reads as TGCGCCAGCAGCCAAGAAGGGACCCCCCCCCGGGGGGAGCTGTTTTTT.

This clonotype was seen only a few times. The CDR3 DNA reads TGTGCCAGCAGCCAAGGCCCGACGGGAGTAAGCACAGATACGCAGTATTTT. Protein sequence: CASSQGPTGVSTDTQYF. This chain joins TRBV3-1 and TRBJ2-3; D possibly corresponds to TRBD2 (6 bases). V was cut by 1 base and J by 0 bases, with 14 bases left in between. The germline V gene encodes CDR1 LGHDT and CDR2 YNNKEL (reference sequence). The CDR3 has 17 amino acids.

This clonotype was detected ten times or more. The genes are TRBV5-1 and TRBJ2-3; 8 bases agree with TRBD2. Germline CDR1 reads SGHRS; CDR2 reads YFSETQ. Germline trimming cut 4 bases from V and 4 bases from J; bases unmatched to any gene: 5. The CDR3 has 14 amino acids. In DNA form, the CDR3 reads TGCGCCAGCAGCACGGGAGGGCGGGCAGATACGCAGTATTTT. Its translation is CASSTGGRADTQYF.

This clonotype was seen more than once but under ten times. The CDR3 reads CATRGGQETQYF. CDR3 DNA sequence: TGTGCCACCCGGGGAGGCCAAGAGACCCAGTACTTC. The chain couples TRBV6-5 to TRBJ2-5; maybe TRBD2 (6 bases). This CDR3 contains 12 residues. Trimming removed 10 bases from V and 1 base from J, with 10 bases in between. Germline CDR1 is MNHEY and CDR2 is SVGAGI.

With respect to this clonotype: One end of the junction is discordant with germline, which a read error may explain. The CDR3 loop reads CSASGQDNAGELFF. DNA of the CDR3: TGCAGTGCTAGCGGGCAGGATAACGCCGGGGAGCTGTTCTTT. V gene TRBV20-1 combines with J gene TRBJ2-2; possible D gene TRBD2, 5 bases. This CDR3 has 14 residues. CDR1 is DFQATT, CDR2 SNEGSKA, per germline (reference sequence).

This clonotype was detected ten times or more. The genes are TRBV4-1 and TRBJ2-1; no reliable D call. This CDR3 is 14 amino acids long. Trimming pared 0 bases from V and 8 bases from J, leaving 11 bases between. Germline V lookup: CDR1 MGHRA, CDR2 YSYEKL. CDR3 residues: CASSQEGGLDEQFF. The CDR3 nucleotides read TGCGCCAGCAGCCAAGAGGGTGGTTTGGATGAGCAGTTCTTC.

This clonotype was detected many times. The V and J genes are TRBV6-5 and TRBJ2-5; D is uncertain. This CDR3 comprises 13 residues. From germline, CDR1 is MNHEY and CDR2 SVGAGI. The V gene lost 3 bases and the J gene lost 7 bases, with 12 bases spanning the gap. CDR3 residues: CASSYSPRGTQYF. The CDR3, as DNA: TGTGCCAGCAGTTATAGTCCCCGAGGGACCCAGTACTTC.

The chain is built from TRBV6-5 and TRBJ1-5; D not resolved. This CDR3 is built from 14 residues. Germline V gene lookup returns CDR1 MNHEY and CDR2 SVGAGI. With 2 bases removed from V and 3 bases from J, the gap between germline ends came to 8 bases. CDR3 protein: CASSYEGFNQPQHF. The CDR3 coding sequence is TGTGCCAGCAGTTACGAAGGGTTCAATCAGCCCCAGCATTTT.

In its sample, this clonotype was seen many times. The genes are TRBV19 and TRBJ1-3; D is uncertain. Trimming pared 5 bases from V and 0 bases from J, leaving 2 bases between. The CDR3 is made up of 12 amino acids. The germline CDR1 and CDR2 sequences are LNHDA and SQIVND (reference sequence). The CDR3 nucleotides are TGTGCCAGTAGTTTCTCTGGAAACACCATATATTTT. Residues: CASSFSGNTIYF.

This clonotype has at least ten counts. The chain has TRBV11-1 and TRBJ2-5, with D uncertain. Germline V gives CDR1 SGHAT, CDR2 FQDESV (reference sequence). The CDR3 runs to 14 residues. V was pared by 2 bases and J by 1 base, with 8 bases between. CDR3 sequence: CASSLSRSQETQYF. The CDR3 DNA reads TGTGCCAGCAGCTTATCGAGGTCCCAAGAGACCCAGTACTTC.

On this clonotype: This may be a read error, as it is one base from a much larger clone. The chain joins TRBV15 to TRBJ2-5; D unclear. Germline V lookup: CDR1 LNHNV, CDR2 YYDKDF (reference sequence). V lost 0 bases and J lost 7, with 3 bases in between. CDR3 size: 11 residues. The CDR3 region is CATSREVTQYF. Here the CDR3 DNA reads TGTGCCACCAGCAGAGAAGTGACCCAGTACTTC.